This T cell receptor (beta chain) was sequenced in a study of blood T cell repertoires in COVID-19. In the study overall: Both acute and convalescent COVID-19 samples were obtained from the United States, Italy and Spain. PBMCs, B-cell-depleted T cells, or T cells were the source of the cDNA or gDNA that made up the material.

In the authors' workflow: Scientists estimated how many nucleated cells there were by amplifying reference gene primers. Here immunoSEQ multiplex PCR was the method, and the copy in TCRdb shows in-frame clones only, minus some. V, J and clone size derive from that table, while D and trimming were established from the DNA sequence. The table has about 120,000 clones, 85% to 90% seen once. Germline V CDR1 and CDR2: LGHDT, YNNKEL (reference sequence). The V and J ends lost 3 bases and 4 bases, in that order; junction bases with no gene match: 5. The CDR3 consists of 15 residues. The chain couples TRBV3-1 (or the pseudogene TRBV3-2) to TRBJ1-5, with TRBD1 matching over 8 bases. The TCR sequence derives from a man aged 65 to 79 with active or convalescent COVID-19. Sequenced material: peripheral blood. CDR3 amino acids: CASSHGTGFNQPQHF. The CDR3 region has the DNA TGTGCCAGCAGCCACGGGACAGGATTTAATCAGCCCCAGCATTTT.